This TCR beta chain was recovered during a study of blood T cell repertoires in COVID-19. On the study more broadly: Samples representing acute and convalescent COVID-19 were sourced from the United States, Italy and Spain. Sources were T cells, B-cell-depleted T cells, or PBMCs; the material itself was cDNA or gDNA.

Per the authors' pipeline: Nucleated cell number was recorded as an estimate derived from reference gene primer amplification. The method was immunoSEQ multiplex PCR; TCRdb's version includes in-frame clones alone and lacks a portion of them. Clone size and the V and J calls come from that table; the DNA yielded D and trimming. The repertoire includes 180,000 or so clones, 65% to 85% of them detected once, and over 2% sits in the top ten. Per the germline V gene, CDR1 is MNHEY and CDR2 is SMNVEV (reference sequence). V shed 4 bases and J 3 bases; nucleotides not matched to a gene: 8. The CDR3 loop spans 15 amino acids.

The sequenced sample consisted of peripheral blood. The chain recombines TRBV27 with TRBJ1-1; 7 bases match TRBD1. This receptor was taken from a human donor with acute or convalescent COVID-19. The donor label of this sample is uncertain. The chain's CDR3 is CASSSRPTGDTEAFF. The CDR3 coding sequence is TGTGCCAGCAGTTCTCGCCCCACAGGGGACACTGAAGCTTTCTTT.